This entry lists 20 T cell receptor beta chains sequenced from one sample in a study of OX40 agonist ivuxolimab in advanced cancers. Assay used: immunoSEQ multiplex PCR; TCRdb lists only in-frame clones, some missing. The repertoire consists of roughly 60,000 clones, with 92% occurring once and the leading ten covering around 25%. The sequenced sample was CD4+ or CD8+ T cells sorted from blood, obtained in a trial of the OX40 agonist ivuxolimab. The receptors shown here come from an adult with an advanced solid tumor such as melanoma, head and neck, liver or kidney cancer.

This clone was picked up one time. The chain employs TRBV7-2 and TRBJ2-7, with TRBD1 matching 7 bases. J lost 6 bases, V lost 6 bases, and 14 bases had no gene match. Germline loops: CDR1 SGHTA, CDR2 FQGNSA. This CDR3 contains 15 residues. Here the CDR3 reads CASSQTGVSFREQYF. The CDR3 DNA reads TGTGCCAGCAGTCAAACAGGGGTTAGCTTTCGCGAGCAGTACTTC.

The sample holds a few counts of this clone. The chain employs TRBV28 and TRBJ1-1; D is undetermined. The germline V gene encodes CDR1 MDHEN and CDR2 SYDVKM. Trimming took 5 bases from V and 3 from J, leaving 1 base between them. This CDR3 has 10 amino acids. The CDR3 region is CASSDTEAFF. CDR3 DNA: TGTGCCAGCAGTGACACTGAAGCTTTCTTT. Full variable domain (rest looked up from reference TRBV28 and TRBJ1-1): DVKVTQSSRYLVKRTGEKVFLECVQDMDHENMFWYRQDPGLGLRLIYFSYDVKMKEKGDIPEGYSVSREKKERFSLILESASTNQTSMYLCASSDTEAFFGQGTRLTVV.

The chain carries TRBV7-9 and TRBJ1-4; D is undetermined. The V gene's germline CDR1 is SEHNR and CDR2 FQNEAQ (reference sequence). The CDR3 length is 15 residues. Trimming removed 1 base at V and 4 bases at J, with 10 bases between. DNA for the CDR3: TGTGCCAGCAGCTTAGACGAGGAAAGTAATGAAAAACTGTTTTTT. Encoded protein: CASSLDEESNEKLFF.

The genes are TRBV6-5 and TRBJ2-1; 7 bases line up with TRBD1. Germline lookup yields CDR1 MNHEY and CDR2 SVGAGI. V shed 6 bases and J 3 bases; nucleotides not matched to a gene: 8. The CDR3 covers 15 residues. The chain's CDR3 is CASRKGDSFYNEQFF. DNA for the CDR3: TGTGCCAGCAGGAAAGGGGACAGCTTCTACAATGAGCAGTTCTTC.

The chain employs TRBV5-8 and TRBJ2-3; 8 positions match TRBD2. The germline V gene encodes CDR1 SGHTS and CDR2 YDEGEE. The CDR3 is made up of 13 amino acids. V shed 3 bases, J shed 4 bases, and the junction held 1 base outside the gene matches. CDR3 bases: TGTGCCAGCAGCTGGGGACTAGCAGATACGCAGTATTTT. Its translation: CASSWGLADTQYF.

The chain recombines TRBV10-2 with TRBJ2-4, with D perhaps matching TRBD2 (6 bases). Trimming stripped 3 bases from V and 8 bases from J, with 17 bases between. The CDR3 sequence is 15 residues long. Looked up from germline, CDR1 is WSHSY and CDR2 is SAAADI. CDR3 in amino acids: CASSDLGATGDIQYF. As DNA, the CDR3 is TGCGCCAGCAGTGACCTCGGGGCCACGGGAGACATTCAGTACTTC.

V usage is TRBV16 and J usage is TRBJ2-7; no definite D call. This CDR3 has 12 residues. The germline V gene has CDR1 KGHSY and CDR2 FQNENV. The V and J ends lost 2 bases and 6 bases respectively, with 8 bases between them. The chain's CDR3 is CASSQGLGEQYF. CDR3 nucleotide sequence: TGTGCCAGCAGCCAAGGGCTAGGCGAGCAGTACTTC.

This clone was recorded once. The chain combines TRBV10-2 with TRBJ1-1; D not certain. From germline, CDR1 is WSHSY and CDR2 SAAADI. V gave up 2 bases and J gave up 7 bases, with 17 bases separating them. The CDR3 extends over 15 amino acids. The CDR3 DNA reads TGCGCCAGCAGTGAGATTTCCCCGGGTCAAGGTGAAGCTTTCTTT. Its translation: CASSEISPGQGEAFF.

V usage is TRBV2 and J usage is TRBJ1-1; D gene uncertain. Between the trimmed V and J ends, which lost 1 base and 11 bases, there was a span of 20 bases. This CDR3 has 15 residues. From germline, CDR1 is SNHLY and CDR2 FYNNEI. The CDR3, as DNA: TGTGCCAGCAGTGAAGTTAATGCGACGGCCGCCCAGGCTTTCTTT. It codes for CASSEVNATAAQAFF.

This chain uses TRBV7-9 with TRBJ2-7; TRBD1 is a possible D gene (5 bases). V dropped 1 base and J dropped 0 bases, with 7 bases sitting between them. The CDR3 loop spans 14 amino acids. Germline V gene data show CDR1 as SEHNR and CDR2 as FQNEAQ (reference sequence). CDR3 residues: CASSLGGGSYEQYF. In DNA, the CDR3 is TGTGCCAGCAGCTTAGGGGGCGGCTCCTACGAGCAGTACTTC.

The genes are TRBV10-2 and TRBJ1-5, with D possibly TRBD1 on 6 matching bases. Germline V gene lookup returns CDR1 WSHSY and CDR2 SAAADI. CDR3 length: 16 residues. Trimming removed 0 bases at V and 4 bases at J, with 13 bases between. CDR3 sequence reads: CASSESEGVRNQPQHF. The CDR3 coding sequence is TGCGCCAGCAGTGAGTCGGAGGGGGTGAGGAATCAGCCCCAGCATTTT.

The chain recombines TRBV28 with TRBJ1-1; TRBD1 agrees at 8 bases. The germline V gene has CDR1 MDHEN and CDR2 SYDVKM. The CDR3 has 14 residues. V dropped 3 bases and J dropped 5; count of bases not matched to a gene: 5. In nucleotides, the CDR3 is TGTGCCAGCAGTTTCGACAGGGGTGTTACTGAAGCTTTCTTT. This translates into CASSFDRGVTEAFF.

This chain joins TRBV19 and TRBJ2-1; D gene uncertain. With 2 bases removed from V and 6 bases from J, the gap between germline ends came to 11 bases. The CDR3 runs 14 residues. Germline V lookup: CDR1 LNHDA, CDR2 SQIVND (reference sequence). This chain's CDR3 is CASSIMTLFNEQFF. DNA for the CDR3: TGTGCCAGTAGTATAATGACCCTCTTCAATGAGCAGTTCTTC.

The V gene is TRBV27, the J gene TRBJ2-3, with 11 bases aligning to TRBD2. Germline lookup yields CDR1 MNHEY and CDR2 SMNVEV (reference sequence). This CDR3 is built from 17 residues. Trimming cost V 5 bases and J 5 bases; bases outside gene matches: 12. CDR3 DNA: TGTGCCAGCAGTCCGCGGCTAGCGGGAGGTTCGGGAGATACGCAGTATTTT. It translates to CASSPRLAGGSGDTQYF.

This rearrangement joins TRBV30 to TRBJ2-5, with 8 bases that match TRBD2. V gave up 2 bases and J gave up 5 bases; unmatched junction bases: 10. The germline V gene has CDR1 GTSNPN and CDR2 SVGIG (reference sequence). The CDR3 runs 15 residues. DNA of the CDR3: TGTGCCTGGAGTCCCGCCGGGGGGGCATGGGAGACCCAGTACTTC. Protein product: CAWSPAGGAWETQYF.

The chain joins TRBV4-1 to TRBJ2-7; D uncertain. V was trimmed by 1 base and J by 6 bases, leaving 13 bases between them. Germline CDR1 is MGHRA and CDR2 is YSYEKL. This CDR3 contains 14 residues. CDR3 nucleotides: TGCGCCAGCAGCCAAGTTTTGAACGAAGGCGAGCAGTACTTC. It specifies CASSQVLNEGEQYF.

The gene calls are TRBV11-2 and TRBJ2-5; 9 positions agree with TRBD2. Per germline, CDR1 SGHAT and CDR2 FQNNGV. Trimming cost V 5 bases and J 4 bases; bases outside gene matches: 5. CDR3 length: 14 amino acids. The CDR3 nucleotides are TGTGCCAGCAGCCCCGGACTAGCGACAGAGACCCAGTACTTC. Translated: CASSPGLATETQYF.

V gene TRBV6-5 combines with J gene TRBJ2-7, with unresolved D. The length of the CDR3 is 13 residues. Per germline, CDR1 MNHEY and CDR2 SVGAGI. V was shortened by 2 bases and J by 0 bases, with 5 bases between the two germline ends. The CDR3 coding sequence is TGTGCCAGCAGTTACATTGGCTCCTACGAGCAGTACTTC. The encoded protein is CASSYIGSYEQYF.

In DNA form, the CDR3 reads TGTGCCAGCAGACCCGGGATAAGCTCCTACAATGAGCAGTTCTTC. Amino acids: CASRPGISSYNEQFF. The chain carries TRBV27 and TRBJ2-1; possible D gene TRBD2, 5 bases. The CDR3 is 15 residues long. The V end was cut by 6 bases, the J end by 0 bases, with 12 bases between. Germline assignment: CDR1 MNHEY and CDR2 SMNVEV (reference sequence).

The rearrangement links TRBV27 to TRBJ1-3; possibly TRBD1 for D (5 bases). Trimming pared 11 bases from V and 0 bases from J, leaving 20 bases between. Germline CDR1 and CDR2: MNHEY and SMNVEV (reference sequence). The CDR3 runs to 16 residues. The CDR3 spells CARGVPDGHSGNTIYF. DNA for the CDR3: TGTGCCCGAGGGGTACCAGACGGGCACTCTGGAAACACCATATATTTT.